This entry lists 23 T cell receptor beta chains sequenced from one sample in a study of spatial heterogeneity in lung cancer. TCRdb reprocessed the 5' RACE reads with MiXCR, giving one entry per CDR3 protein. The table shows almost 75,000 distinct CDR3 sequences, with 10% to 15% occurring only once. Time point specified: sample taken at primary tumor resection. Unsorted samples of tumor, nontumor lung or frozen PBMC had their whole RNA sequenced. The sample consisted of PBMCs, taken at surgery. These receptors were taken from a male donor with early-stage non-small cell lung cancer.

The rearrangement joins TRBV30 to TRBJ2-3; D is tentatively TRBD1 or TRBD2 (5 bases each). The length of the CDR3 is 14 residues. The germline V gene has CDR1 GTSNPN and CDR2 SVGIG (reference sequence). V lost 3 bases, J lost 7 bases, and 17 bases lay in between. The CDR3 reads CAWSLGTRVYTQYF. The CDR3 DNA sequence: TGTGCCTGGAGCCTCGGGACCCGCGTCTATACGCAGTATTTT.

In its sample, this clonotype was seen many times. This sequence joins TRBV29-1 and TRBJ2-5; a possible D gene is TRBD2 (7 bases). The ends were cut back, 6 bases at V and 3 bases at J, with 14 bases in the middle. The germline V gene encodes CDR1 SQVTM and CDR2 ANQGSEA. The CDR3 length is 13 residues. The CDR3 nucleotides read TGCAGCGTCGAAACAGGGACTAAAGAGACCCAGTACTTC. It is translated as CSVETGTKETQYF.

This clonotype showed up many times. The chain joins TRBV6-2 or TRBV6-3 to TRBJ2-5; unclear D gene. Germline assignment: CDR1 MNHEY and CDR2 SVGEGT. The CDR3 covers 10 residues. V was trimmed by 8 bases and J by 3 bases, leaving 4 bases between them. The CDR3 sequence is CASAEETQYF. The CDR3 nucleotides are TGTGCCAGCGCTGAAGAGACCCAGTACTTC.

The chain couples TRBV25-1 to TRBJ1-1; 8 bases align to TRBD1. Germline V gene sequence: CDR1 MGHDK, CDR2 SYGVNS. The CDR3 runs to 15 residues. Losses at the gene ends were 6 bases for V and 4 bases for J; bases not matched to a gene: 10. This CDR3 reads CASRLDRGVGTEAFF. The CDR3 DNA reads as TGTGCCAGCAGACTAGACAGGGGAGTAGGCACTGAAGCTTTCTTT.

This chain links TRBV10-3 with TRBJ2-1, with D tentatively TRBD1 or TRBD2 (5 bases each). This CDR3 comprises 15 residues. CDR1 ENHRY and CDR2 SYGVKD come from the germline V gene. V was cut by 2 bases and J by 9 bases, with 17 bases left in between. The CDR3 sequence is CAISEPENGGPEQFF. DNA of the CDR3: TGTGCCATCAGTGAGCCCGAAAATGGGGGTCCTGAGCAGTTCTTC.

A few counts support this clonotype. The chain recombines TRBV10-3 with TRBJ1-2, with D possibly TRBD1 on 5 matching bases. Trimming pared 2 bases from V and 8 bases from J, leaving 12 bases between. In germline, CDR1 is ENHRY, CDR2 SYGVKD. The CDR3 contains 13 residues. DNA for the CDR3: TGTGCCATCAGTGAGGCAACGGGGGACGGCTACACCTTC. Translating gives CAISEATGDGYTF.

This clonotype was detected a few times. This chain uses TRBV27 with TRBJ1-6; no definite D call. V was shortened by 5 bases and J by 5 bases, with 13 bases between the two germline ends. The V gene's germline CDR1 is MNHEY and CDR2 SMNVEV (reference sequence). The CDR3 totals 15 residues. CDR3 protein: CASSLRHADNSPLHF. DNA of the CDR3: TGTGCCAGCAGTCTAAGACATGCCGATAATTCACCCCTCCACTTT.

This clonotype was detected only once. The V and J genes are TRBV20-1 and TRBJ2-2; no clear D gene. Trimming shortened V by 1 base and J by 2 bases, and 11 bases separated the two germline ends. The CDR3 totals 15 residues. The germline gives CDR1 DFQATT, CDR2 SNEGSKA (reference sequence). The CDR3 is CSARVSNANTGELFF. CDR3 nucleotide sequence: TGCAGTGCTAGAGTGTCGAACGCCAACACCGGGGAGCTGTTTTTT.

The J gene is TRBJ2-1, the V gene TRBV5-1, with 8 bases aligning to TRBD2. Germline V gene lookup returns CDR1 SGHRS and CDR2 YFSETQ. The CDR3 contains 16 residues. J gave up 2 bases and V 0 bases, and 4 bases lay outside the gene matches. The DNA for the CDR3 is TGCGCCAGCAGCTTGGCGCTAGCGGGTGCCTACAATGAGCAGTTCTTC. Amino acids: CASSLALAGAYNEQFF.

The CDR3 DNA reads TGTGCCAGCAGCCCCATGGGAGGAGAGGAAGAGACCCAGTACTTC. It specifies CASSPMGGEEETQYF. This sequence joins TRBV3-1 and TRBJ2-5; maybe TRBD2 (6 bases). CDR1 is LGHDT and CDR2 is YNNKEL in the germline V gene (reference sequence). This CDR3 comprises 15 residues. V was shortened by 4 bases and J by 3 bases, with 15 bases between the two germline ends.

V usage is TRBV5-1 and J usage is TRBJ1-2, with a weak D call TRBD1 (6 bases). V lost 7 bases and J 1 base, leaving 17 bases between the germline ends. The CDR3 has 15 residues. CDR1 is SGHRS and CDR2 is YFSETQ in the germline V gene. The CDR3 DNA reads as TGCGCCAGCGTAACAGGGCCGCCCGTTAACTATGGCTACACCTTC. This codes for CASVTGPPVNYGYTF.

The sample holds many counts of this clonotype. The chain combines TRBV7-9 with TRBJ1-1, with D perhaps matching TRBD1 (5 bases). The germline V gene has CDR1 SEHNR and CDR2 FQNEAQ (reference sequence). Trimming left V 1 base short and J 6 bases short, with 12 bases between. This CDR3 is 14 amino acids long. The CDR3, as DNA: TGTGCCAGCAGCTTAGTTGGCAGGGTACCTGAAGCTTTCTTT. As protein: CASSLVGRVPEAFF.

This clonotype has only a few counts. The chain is built from TRBV7-9 and TRBJ1-2; TRBD1 might be the D (6 bases). The CDR3 has 15 residues. CDR1 is SEHNR, CDR2 FQNEAQ, per germline (reference sequence). The germline V and J ends were trimmed by 5 bases and 6 bases, with 19 bases remaining between them. CDR3 region: CASSIIGAGVDGYTF. CDR3 nucleotide sequence: TGTGCCAGCAGCATTATCGGGGCAGGGGTTGATGGCTACACCTTC.

This clonotype was seen a handful of times. V gene TRBV20-1 combines with J gene TRBJ2-7, with 7 bases matching TRBD1. The CDR3 runs to 15 residues. Per the germline V gene, CDR1 is DFQATT and CDR2 is SNEGSKA (reference sequence). V was pared by 4 bases and J by 2 bases, with 11 bases of the junction left unmatched. The CDR3 protein is CSAKGVDRPPYEQYF. In nucleotides, the CDR3 is TGCAGTGCTAAAGGGGTGGACAGGCCCCCCTACGAGCAGTACTTC.

There are many counts of this clonotype. CDR3 protein: CASSRNLGGRNTEAFF. The CDR3 coding sequence is TGTGCCAGCAGTCGCAATTTGGGGGGTAGGAACACTGAAGCTTTCTTT. The chain carries TRBV28 and TRBJ1-1; tentatively, D is TRBD1 (5 bases). CDR3 length equals 16 residues. V gave up 5 bases and J gave up 1 base, with 17 bases separating them. Looked up from germline, CDR1 is MDHEN and CDR2 is SYDVKM.

This clonotype was seen a handful of times. The chain combines TRBV11-2 with TRBJ2-7; possible D gene TRBD2, 6 bases. This CDR3 region has 14 residues. Trimming took off 0 bases at V and 4 bases at J, with 10 bases between the two ends. From germline, CDR1 is SGHAT and CDR2 FQNNGV. CDR3 DNA: TGTGCCAGCAGCTTAGACGGGAGCCCTTACGAGCAGTACTTC. Amino acids: CASSLDGSPYEQYF.

This chain joins TRBV6-6 and TRBJ1-5; maybe TRBD1 (6 bases). The germline V and J ends were trimmed by 6 bases and 3 bases, with 15 bases remaining between them. CDR3 length: 15 residues. Germline V gene sequence: CDR1 MNHNY, CDR2 SVGAGI (reference sequence). The CDR3 sequence is CASSLTQGFNQPQHF. The CDR3, as DNA: TGTGCCAGCAGCTTAACACAGGGCTTCAATCAGCCCCAGCATTTT.

V and J are TRBV4-3 and TRBJ2-5; perhaps TRBD1 as D (5 bases). CDR1 and CDR2 (germline): LGHNA, YSLEER. The CDR3 loop spans 15 amino acids. Trimming took 0 bases from V and 2 from J, leaving 10 bases between them. This chain's CDR3 is CASSQDWGPQETQYF. The CDR3 nucleotides are TGCGCCAGCAGCCAAGATTGGGGCCCGCAAGAGACCCAGTACTTC.

This clonotype was picked up a small number of times. The V and J genes are TRBV25-1 and TRBJ1-2; D is undetermined. Germline CDR1 is MGHDK and CDR2 is SYGVNS. This CDR3 is built from 12 residues. Trimming removed 5 bases from V and 4 bases from J, with 8 bases in between. CDR3 nucleotide sequence: TGTGCCAGCAGTTCCCAGCCCTATGGCTACACCTTC. Translated: CASSSQPYGYTF.

This clonotype was observed at least ten times. The rearrangement joins TRBV12-3 or TRBV12-4 to TRBJ1-3, with 10 bases fitting TRBD1. This CDR3 is 18 amino acids long. With 2 bases clipped from V and 1 base from J, the junction kept 8 bases outside the gene matches. CDR3 region: CASSLNRDRGKSGNTIYF. Written as DNA, the CDR3 is TGTGCCAGCAGTTTAAATCGGGACAGGGGAAAGTCTGGAAACACCATATATTTT.

This clonotype was detected once. The V call is TRBV7-9, the J call TRBJ2-7; D gene uncertain. The CDR3 extends over 15 amino acids. Germline CDR1 reads SEHNR; CDR2 reads FQNEAQ (reference sequence). Trimming removed 3 bases from V and 0 bases from J, with 12 bases in between. The CDR3 loop reads CASSFVMGTSYEQYF. The CDR3 DNA follows: TGTGCCAGCAGCTTTGTCATGGGAACCTCCTACGAGCAGTACTTC.

This chain uses TRBV27 with TRBJ2-4; 10 positions match TRBD2. The ends lost 5 bases at V and 6 bases at J; junction bases unmatched: 4. CDR1 is MNHEY, CDR2 SMNVEV, per germline (reference sequence). The CDR3 contains 14 residues. This CDR3 is CASSLSGRGNIQYF. CDR3 DNA sequence: TGTGCCAGCAGTCTCAGCGGGAGGGGAAACATTCAGTACTTC.

This clonotype has only a few counts. The chain joins TRBV10-3 to TRBJ1-2; TRBD1 matches 8 bases. The V and J ends lost 4 bases and 12 bases, in that order; junction bases with no gene match: 10. Germline V gene data show CDR1 as ENHRY and CDR2 as SYGVKD. The CDR3 has 13 amino acids. The CDR3 here is CAISVESRGLNTF. The CDR3 nucleotides read TGTGCCATCAGTGTCGAGTCCAGGGGGCTGAACACCTTC.